The rows below give T cell receptor beta chains drawn from one sample of a study of Graves' ophthalmopathy and Graves' hyperthyroidism. TCRdb independently ran MiXCR on the multiplex PCR reads; one entry per CDR3 protein. The data contain approximately 410,000 distinct CDR3 sequences, 15% to 19% of them seen just once; the ten biggest clones take up roughly 7%. The sample was peripheral blood. The receptors originated from a woman under 30 with stable Graves' hyperthyroidism. Each CDR3 is given with its conserved first and last residue. Fields, in order: D gene, clone size, J gene, V gene, CDR3 DNA, CDR3 protein. The D gene is left open where the match is weak. Rows may omit the clone size; those that give it use once, few, many or a size class.

>.|few|TRBJ2-5|TRBV2
TGTGCCAGCAGTGAAATTCCCTCGGGCGGCGGATTCCGCGAGACCCAGTACTTC
CASSEIPSGGGFRETQYF
>TRBD1|many|TRBJ1-1|TRBV25-1
TGTGCCAGCAGTGGATACGACAGGGCCACTGAAGCTTTCTTT
CASSGYDRATEAFF
>.|.|TRBJ2-7|TRBV6-2/TRBV6-3
TGTGCCAGCAGTTACTCGAAACTCGGGGGGCCCGAGCAGTACTTC
CASSYSKLGGPEQYF
>TRBD1|.|TRBJ2-4|TRBV6-1
TGTGCCAGCAGTCAGAAACAGGGGGCCAAAAACATTAAGTACTTC
CASSQKQGAKNIKYF
>.|many|TRBJ1-5|TRBV24-1
TGTGCCACCAGTGACGCACAGGGTCACGGTCAGCCCCAGCATTTT
CATSDAQGHGQPQHF
>TRBD1|many|TRBJ2-7|TRBV7-2
TGTGCCAGCAGTTCCGACAGGGGACGGCTATACGAGCAGTACTTC
CASSSDRGRLYEQYF
>TRBD1|.|TRBJ2-7|TRBV18
TGTGCCAGCTCCCAACCGGGGGACAGGGGGTACGAGCAGTACTTC
CASSQPGDRGYEQYF
>.|many|TRBJ1-2|TRBV6-1
TGTGCCAGCAGCCCGAAAGGGGCTAACTATGGCTACACCTTC
CASSPKGANYGYTF
>TRBD1|.|TRBJ1-1|TRBV19
TGTGCCAGTAGCCGGGGACAGGGGTTCCGGAACACTGAAGCTTTCTTT
CASSRGQGFRNTEAFF
>TRBD1|few|TRBJ1-5|TRBV12-3/TRBV12-4
TGTGCCAGCACCCCGGGACAGGGGGCACGACAGCCCCAGCATTTT
CASTPGQGARQPQHF
>TRBD1|many|TRBJ2-5|TRBV7-9
TGTGCCAGCAGGGAACAGGGGGGTCAAGAGACCCAGTACTTC
CASREQGGQETQYF
>.|many|TRBJ1-2|TRBV11-2
TGTGCCAGCAGCTCAGGGACATTCAACTATGGCTACACCTTC
CASSSGTFNYGYTF
>.|many|TRBJ2-7|TRBV7-2
TGTGCCAGCAGCCCCCAGGGGGGGAGGGGCCAGAAGTACTTC
CASSPQGGRGQKYF
>.|many|TRBJ2-2|TRBV19
TGTGCCAGTAGTTTTGGGACTTCCACCGGGGAGCTGTTTTTT
CASSFGTSTGELFF
>.|few|TRBJ1-1|TRBV4-1
TGCGCCAGCAGCCAAGAATCAAGGACTGAAGCTTTCTTT
CASSQESRTEAFF
>TRBD1|once|TRBJ1-5|TRBV28
TGTGCCAGCAGTTTATCGGGGGGACAGGGGAATTCACAGCCCCAGCATTTT
CASSLSGGQGNSQPQHF
>TRBD1|many|TRBJ2-2|TRBV6-2/TRBV6-3
TGTGCCAGCAGTTACTCGATCACCGGGACAGGGCCCACCGGGGAGCTGTTTTTT
CASSYSITGTGPTGELFF
>TRBD1|many|TRBJ1-1|TRBV19
TGTGCCAGTAGTATAGAGACAGGGGAGAACACTGAAGCTTTCTTT
CASSIETGENTEAFF
>TRBD1|many|TRBJ2-5|TRBV20-1
TGCAGTGCTAGATCACTAACAGGGGGCAAGTATGAGACCCAGTACTTC
CSARSLTGGKYETQYF
>.|many|TRBJ2-5|TRBV7-8
TGTGCCAGCAGACTGAGGGGGGAAGAGACCCAGTACTTC
CASRLRGEETQYF
>.|many|TRBJ1-1|TRBV5-1
TGCGCCAGCACCTATGGAGTCCTGAACACTGAAGCTTTCTTT
CASTYGVLNTEAFF
>.|many|TRBJ1-1|TRBV6-2/TRBV6-3
TGTGCCAGCAGGGAGCCCGGATTGAACACTGAAGCTTTCTTT
CASREPGLNTEAFF
>.|many|TRBJ2-4|TRBV19
TGTGCCAGTAGCGGGGTGAAAACCATTCAGTACTTC
CASSGVKTIQYF
>.|many|TRBJ1-2|TRBV7-9
TGTGCCGGTGGGGGAGAATATGGCTACACCTTC
CAGGGEYGYTF
>.|many|TRBJ1-2|TRBV29-1
TGCAGCGTTGAAGCTGTTGACGCTGGCTACACCTTC
CSVEAVDAGYTF
>.|many|TRBJ1-3|TRBV5-1
TGCGCCAGCAGCTTCGGTGGCAGGACGCACTCTGGAAACACCATATATTTT
CASSFGGRTHSGNTIYF
>.|few|TRBJ1-2|TRBV7-2
TGTGCCAGCAGAGAACTTGGGCCCTATGGCTACACCTTC
CASRELGPYGYTF
>TRBD1|.|TRBJ1-5|TRBV6-2/TRBV6-3
TGTGCCAGCAGATCCACCGGGACAGGGATTCTTTGGCGGAATCAGCCCCAGCATTTT
CASRSTGTGILWRNQPQHF
>.|many|TRBJ2-2|TRBV5-1
TGCGCCAGCAGCTTGGGGGGCGCCACCGGGGAGCTGTTTTTT
CASSLGGATGELFF
>.|many|TRBJ1-3|TRBV11-2
TGTGCCAGCAGCCCTACAACAGGGAGATCGGGTGGAAACACCATATATTTT
CASSPTTGRSGGNTIYF
>.|many|TRBJ1-5|TRBV29-1
TGCAGCGTTGATTCAGGGCCTAATCAGCCCCAGCATTTT
CSVDSGPNQPQHF
>TRBD1|many|TRBJ1-2|TRBV3-1
TGTGCCAGCAGCCAACCTCGACAGGGCGGACGCTACACCTTC
CASSQPRQGGRYTF
>TRBD2|.|TRBJ2-3|TRBV11-2
TGTGCCAGCAGCCAAGGAACGGGGGGGCCGGGTACGCAGTATTTT
CASSQGTGGPGTQYF